A selection of T cell receptor beta chains follows, all from one sample in a study of beta chain features in type 1 diabetes. Produced via immunoSEQ multiplex PCR; TCRdb's table is partial and in-frame only. Among approximately 18,000 clones listed, around 46% were seen once. The sample comprised stem cell memory CD4+ T cells from blood. The receptors were gathered from a man in his late teens or twenties in good health. Each CDR3 is given with its conserved first and last residue. The order of the fields is D gene, J gene, clone size, V gene, CDR3 DNA, CDR3 protein. D genes are given only for firm matches. The size of a clone is reported for some rows only, either as once, few or many, or as a class for expanded clones.

D: TRBD1; J: TRBJ1-1; size: few; V: TRBV28; DNA: TGTGCCAGCAGCTCGGGACAGGGGAACACTGAAGCTTTCTTT; CDR3: CASSSGQGNTEAFF
D: TRBD1; J: TRBJ2-1; size: NA; V: TRBV4-3; DNA: TGCGCCAGCAGCCGGACAGGGAACAATGAGCAGTTCTTC; CDR3: CASSRTGNNEQFF
D: TRBD1; J: TRBJ2-2; size: NA; V: TRBV18; DNA: TGTGCCAGCTCACCAGCGACAGGGGACACCGGGGAGCTGTTTTTT; CDR3: CASSPATGDTGELFF
D: NA; J: TRBJ1-4; size: NA; V: TRBV7-2; DNA: TGTGCCAGCAGCTTAGCGGGGGGAATGGTTGAAAAACTGTTTTTT; CDR3: CASSLAGGMVEKLFF
D: NA; J: TRBJ2-7; size: NA; V: TRBV18; DNA: TGTGCCAGCTCCCCCCGGGACATCAGCTCCTACGAGCAGTACTTC; CDR3: CASSPRDISSYEQYF
D: TRBD1; J: TRBJ2-5; size: few; V: TRBV4-2; DNA: TGTGCCAGCAGCCAAGATAGAGGGACAGTCAGCCAAGAGACCCAGTACTTC; CDR3: CASSQDRGTVSQETQYF
D: TRBD1; J: TRBJ2-7; size: few; V: TRBV6-5; DNA: TGTGCCAGCAGTTTCAGGACAGGGCCCTACGAGCAGTACTTC; CDR3: CASSFRTGPYEQYF
D: NA; J: TRBJ2-3; size: NA; V: TRBV7-3; DNA: TGTGCCAGCAGCTCAGTGAGGGCGTCCGGAGATACGCAGTATTTT; CDR3: CASSSVRASGDTQYF
D: NA; J: TRBJ1-5; size: NA; V: TRBV4-1; DNA: TGCGCCAGCAGCCAAGGATTCGGCAGGGGTAGTCAGCCCCAGCATTTT; CDR3: CASSQGFGRGSQPQHF
D: NA; J: TRBJ2-3; size: NA; V: TRBV5-4; DNA: TGTGCCAGCAGCTTGCCCAGCGGAGTCACAGATACGCAGTATTTT; CDR3: CASSLPSGVTDTQYF
D: TRBD1; J: TRBJ2-2; size: NA; V: TRBV7-3; DNA: TGTGCCAGCAGCTTACCCGGAAACAGGGGTGACACCGGGGAGCTGTTTTTT; CDR3: CASSLPGNRGDTGELFF
D: NA; J: TRBJ2-1; size: NA; V: TRBV4-3; DNA: TGCGCCAGCAGCCAAGTTCAGGGCTCCTACAATGAGCAGTTCTTC; CDR3: CASSQVQGSYNEQFF
D: NA; J: TRBJ1-5; size: few; V: TRBV18; DNA: TGTGCCAGCTCACCACCGCAGGGGAATCAGCCCCAGCATTTT; CDR3: CASSPPQGNQPQHF
D: NA; J: TRBJ2-2; size: NA; V: TRBV9; DNA: TGTGCCAGCAGCGTCGGAGGACGGGAAGTGAACACCGGGGAGCTGTTTTTT; CDR3: CASSVGGREVNTGELFF
D: NA; J: TRBJ1-6; size: once; V: TRBV7-2; DNA: TGTGCCAGCAGCTTAGCAGGAGGAGAGTCACCCCTCCACTTT; CDR3: CASSLAGGESPLHF
D: NA; J: TRBJ2-5; size: once; V: TRBV6-5; DNA: TGTGCCAGCAAAGGGGCGTGGGAGACCCAGTACTTC; CDR3: CASKGAWETQYF
D: NA; J: TRBJ1-3; size: NA; V: TRBV15; DNA: TGTGCCACCAGCAGGGGGGCGGCCAGCGGAAACACCATATATTTT; CDR3: CATSRGAASGNTIYF
D: NA; J: TRBJ2-3; size: NA; V: TRBV4-3; DNA: TGCGCCAGCAGCCAAGGGGGCGGTGAAAATACGCAGTATTTT; CDR3: CASSQGGGENTQYF
D: TRBD1; J: TRBJ2-7; size: NA; V: TRBV5-1; DNA: TGCGCCAGCAGCTTGGTAGGCAGGGGGCGCGATACGTACGAGCAGTACTTC; CDR3: CASSLVGRGRDTYEQYF
D: TRBD1; J: TRBJ1-1; size: few; V: TRBV5-4; DNA: TGTGCCAGCAACAAAGGGCAGGGGGAGAACACTGAAGCTTTCTTT; CDR3: CASNKGQGENTEAFF
D: NA; J: TRBJ1-2; size: NA; V: TRBV7-3; DNA: TGTGCCAGCAGCTTAGTCGGACAACAGTATAGGAGCTACACCTTC; CDR3: CASSLVGQQYRSYTF
D: TRBD1; J: TRBJ1-2; size: NA; V: TRBV18; DNA: TGTGCCAGTGACTCCGGGACAGATAATGGCTACACCTTC; CDR3: CASDSGTDNGYTF
D: NA; J: TRBJ1-5; size: NA; V: TRBV4-2; DNA: TGTGCCAGCAGCCAAGATCACGGGAATCAGCCCCAGCATTTT; CDR3: CASSQDHGNQPQHF
D: NA; J: TRBJ2-1; size: NA; V: TRBV28; DNA: TGTGCCAGCAGGGGCGACAATTACAATGAGCAGTTCTTC; CDR3: CASRGDNYNEQFF
D: TRBD2; J: TRBJ2-5; size: NA; V: TRBV9; DNA: TGTGCCAGCAGCGCCTCTAGCGGGGCGAGGGTAGGAGAGACCCAGTACTTC; CDR3: CASSASSGARVGETQYF
D: NA; J: TRBJ2-4; size: NA; V: TRBV28; DNA: TGTGCCAGCAGTCCCTCAGACTGGAGAAAAAACATTCAGTACTTC; CDR3: CASSPSDWRKNIQYF
D: NA; J: TRBJ1-3; size: few; V: TRBV6-5; DNA: TGTGCCAGCAGTTACGGCTGGAGCTCTGGAAACACCATATATTTT; CDR3: CASSYGWSSGNTIYF
D: NA; J: TRBJ2-1; size: few; V: TRBV5-4; DNA: TGTGCCAGCAGCTTGGGGGCCCCGGGGGATGAGCAGTTCTTC; CDR3: CASSLGAPGDEQFF
D: NA; J: TRBJ2-3; size: NA; V: TRBV7-9; DNA: TGTGCCAGCAGCTTAAATATAGCGGCCAACACAGATACGCAGTATTTT; CDR3: CASSLNIAANTDTQYF
D: NA; J: TRBJ2-3; size: NA; V: TRBV5-5; DNA: TGTGCCAGCAGCCAGAGAAGGACTCTCACAGATACGCAGTATTTT; CDR3: CASSQRRTLTDTQYF
D: TRBD1; J: TRBJ2-2; size: few; V: TRBV18; DNA: TGTGCCAGCTCACGGGGACAGATGAACACCGGGGAGCTGTTTTTT; CDR3: CASSRGQMNTGELFF